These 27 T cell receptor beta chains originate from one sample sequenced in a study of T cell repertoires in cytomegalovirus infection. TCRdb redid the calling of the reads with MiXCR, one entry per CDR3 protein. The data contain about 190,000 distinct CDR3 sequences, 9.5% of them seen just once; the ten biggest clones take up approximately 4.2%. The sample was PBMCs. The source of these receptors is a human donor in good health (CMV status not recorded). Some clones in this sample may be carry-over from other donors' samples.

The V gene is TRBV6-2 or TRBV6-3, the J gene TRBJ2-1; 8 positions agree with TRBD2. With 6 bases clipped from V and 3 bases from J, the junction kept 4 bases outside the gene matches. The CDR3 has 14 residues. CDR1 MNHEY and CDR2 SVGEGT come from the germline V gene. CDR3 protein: CASRISGVYNEQFF. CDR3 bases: TGTGCCAGCAGGATTAGCGGGGTCTACAATGAGCAGTTCTTC.

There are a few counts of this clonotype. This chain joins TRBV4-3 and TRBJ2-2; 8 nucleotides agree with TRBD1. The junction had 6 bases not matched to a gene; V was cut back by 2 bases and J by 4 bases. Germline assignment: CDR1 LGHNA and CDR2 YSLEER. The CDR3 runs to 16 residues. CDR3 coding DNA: TGCGCCAGCAGCCAACAACAGGGGGGAGGCACCGGGGAGCTGTTTTTT. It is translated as CASSQQQGGGTGELFF.

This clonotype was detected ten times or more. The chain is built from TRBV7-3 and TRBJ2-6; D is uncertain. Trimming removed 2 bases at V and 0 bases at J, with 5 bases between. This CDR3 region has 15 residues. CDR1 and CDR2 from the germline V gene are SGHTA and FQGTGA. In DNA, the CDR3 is TGTGCCAGCAGCTTACACGGCTCTGGGGCCAACGTCCTGACTTTC. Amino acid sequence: CASSLHGSGANVLTF.

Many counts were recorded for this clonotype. CDR3 nucleotide sequence: TGTGCCAGCAGCTCAAAGAATGAAGCTTTCTTT. Its protein is CASSSKNEAFF. The chain employs TRBV7-9 and TRBJ1-1; no definite D call. V gave up 4 bases and J gave up 7 bases, with 7 bases separating them. Germline CDR1 is SEHNR and CDR2 is FQNEAQ (reference sequence). The CDR3 has 11 amino acids.

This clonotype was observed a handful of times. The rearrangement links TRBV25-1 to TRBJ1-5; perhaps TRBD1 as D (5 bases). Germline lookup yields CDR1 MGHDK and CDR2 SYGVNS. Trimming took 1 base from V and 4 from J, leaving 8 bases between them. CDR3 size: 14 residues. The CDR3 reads CASSEFGGNQPQHF. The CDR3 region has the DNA TGTGCCAGCAGTGAATTTGGGGGAAATCAGCCCCAGCATTTT.

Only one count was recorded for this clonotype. CDR3 sequence reads: CATSRESRGYNEQFF. The CDR3 nucleotides are TGTGCCACCAGCAGAGAATCTAGAGGGTACAATGAGCAGTTCTTC. The chain employs TRBV15 and TRBJ2-1; maybe TRBD2 (5 bases). CDR1 is LNHNV and CDR2 is YYDKDF in the germline V gene (reference sequence). V gave up 0 bases and J gave up 4 bases, with 10 bases separating them. The CDR3 has 15 amino acids.

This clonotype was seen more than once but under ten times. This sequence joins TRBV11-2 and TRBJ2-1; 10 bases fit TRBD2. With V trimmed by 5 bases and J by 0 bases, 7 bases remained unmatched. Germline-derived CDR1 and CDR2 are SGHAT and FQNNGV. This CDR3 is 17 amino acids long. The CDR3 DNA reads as TGTGCCAGCAGCGTCTCCCCTAGCGGGGGCTCCTACAATGAGCAGTTCTTC. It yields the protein CASSVSPSGGSYNEQFF.

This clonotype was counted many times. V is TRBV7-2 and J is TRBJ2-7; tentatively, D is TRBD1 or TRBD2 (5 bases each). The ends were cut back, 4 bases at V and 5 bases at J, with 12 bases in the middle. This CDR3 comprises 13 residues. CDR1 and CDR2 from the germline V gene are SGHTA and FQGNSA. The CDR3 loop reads CASSSGGHHEQYF. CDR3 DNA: TGTGCCAGCAGCTCTGGGGGTCACCACGAGCAGTACTTC.

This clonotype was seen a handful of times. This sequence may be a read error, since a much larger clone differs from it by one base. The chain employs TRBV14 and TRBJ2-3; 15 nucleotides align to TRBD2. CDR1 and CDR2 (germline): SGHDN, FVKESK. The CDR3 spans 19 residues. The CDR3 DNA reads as TGTGTCAGCAGCCCAGGACTAGCGGGGGGGCCAATGGGCACAGATACGCAGTATTTT. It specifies CVSSPGLAGGPMGTDTQYF. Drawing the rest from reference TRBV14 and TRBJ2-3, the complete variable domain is EAGVTQFPSHSVIEKGQTVTLRCDPISGHDNLYWYRRVMGKEIKFLLHFVKESKQDESGMPNNRFLAERTGGTYSTLKVQPAELEDSGVYFCVSSPGLAGGPMGTDTQYFGPGTRLTVL.

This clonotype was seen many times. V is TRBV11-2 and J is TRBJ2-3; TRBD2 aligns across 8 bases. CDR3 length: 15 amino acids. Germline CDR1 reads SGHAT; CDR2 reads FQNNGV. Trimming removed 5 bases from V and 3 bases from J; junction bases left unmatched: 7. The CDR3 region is CASSLMGLGTDTQYF. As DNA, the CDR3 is TGTGCCAGCAGCCTGATGGGACTAGGTACAGATACGCAGTATTTT.

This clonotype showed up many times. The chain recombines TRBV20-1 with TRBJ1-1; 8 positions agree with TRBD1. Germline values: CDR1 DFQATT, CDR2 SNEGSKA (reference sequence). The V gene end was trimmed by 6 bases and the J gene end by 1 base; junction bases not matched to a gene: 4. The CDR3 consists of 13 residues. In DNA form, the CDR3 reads TGCAGTGCCCCCGGACAGGGGAACACTGAAGCTTTCTTT. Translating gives CSAPGQGNTEAFF.

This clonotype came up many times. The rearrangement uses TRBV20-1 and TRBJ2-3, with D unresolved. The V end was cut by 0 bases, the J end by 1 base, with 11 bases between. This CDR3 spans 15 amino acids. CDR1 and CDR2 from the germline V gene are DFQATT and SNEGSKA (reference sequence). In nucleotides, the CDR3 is TGCAGTGCTAGAGATCTGAGGACCGGCACAGATACGCAGTATTTT. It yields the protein CSARDLRTGTDTQYF.

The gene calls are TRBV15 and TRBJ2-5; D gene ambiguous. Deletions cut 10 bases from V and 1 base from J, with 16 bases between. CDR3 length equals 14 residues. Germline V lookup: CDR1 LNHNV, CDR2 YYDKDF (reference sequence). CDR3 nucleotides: TGTGCCATCACAACCCTGGCAGGCCAAGAGACCCAGTACTTC. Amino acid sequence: CAITTLAGQETQYF.

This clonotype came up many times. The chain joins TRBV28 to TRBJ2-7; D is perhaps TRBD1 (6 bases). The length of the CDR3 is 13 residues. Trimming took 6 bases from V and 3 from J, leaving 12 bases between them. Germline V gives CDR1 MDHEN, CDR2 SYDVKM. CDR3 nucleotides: TGTGCCAGCAGACGAAGACAGGTCTACGAGCAGTACTTC. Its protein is CASRRRQVYEQYF.

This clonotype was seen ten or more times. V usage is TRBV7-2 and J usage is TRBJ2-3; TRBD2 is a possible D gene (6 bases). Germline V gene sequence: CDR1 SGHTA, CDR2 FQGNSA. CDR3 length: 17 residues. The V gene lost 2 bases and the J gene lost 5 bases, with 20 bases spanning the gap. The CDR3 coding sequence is TGTGCCAGCAGCTTAAGGAGTCTCGGGAGCGGAATAGATACGCAGTATTTT. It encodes CASSLRSLGSGIDTQYF. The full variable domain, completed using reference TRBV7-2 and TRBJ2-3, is GAGVSQSPSNKVTEKGKDVELRCDPISGHTALYWYRQSLGQGLEFLIYFQGNSAPDKSGLPSDRFSAERTGGSVSTLTIQRTQQEDSAVYLCASSLRSLGSGIDTQYFGPGTRLTVL.

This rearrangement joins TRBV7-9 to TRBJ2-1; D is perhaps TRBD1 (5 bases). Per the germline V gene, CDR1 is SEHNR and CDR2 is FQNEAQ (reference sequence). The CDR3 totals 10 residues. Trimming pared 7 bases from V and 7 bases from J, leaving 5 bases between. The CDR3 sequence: CASKGNEQFF. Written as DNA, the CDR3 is TGTGCCAGCAAGGGGAATGAGCAGTTCTTC.

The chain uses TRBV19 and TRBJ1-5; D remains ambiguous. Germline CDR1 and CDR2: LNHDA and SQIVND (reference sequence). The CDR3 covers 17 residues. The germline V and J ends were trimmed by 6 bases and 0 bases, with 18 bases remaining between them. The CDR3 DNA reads TGTGCCAGTAGCCCCCAGGAGGGCAGTCCTAGCAATCAGCCCCAGCATTTT. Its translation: CASSPQEGSPSNQPQHF.

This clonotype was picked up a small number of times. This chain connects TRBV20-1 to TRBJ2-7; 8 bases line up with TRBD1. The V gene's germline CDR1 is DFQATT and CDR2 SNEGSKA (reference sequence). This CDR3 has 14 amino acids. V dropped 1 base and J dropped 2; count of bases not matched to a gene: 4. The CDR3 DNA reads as TGCAGTGCTAGAGCGACAGGGGTCACCTACGAGCAGTACTTC. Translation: CSARATGVTYEQYF.

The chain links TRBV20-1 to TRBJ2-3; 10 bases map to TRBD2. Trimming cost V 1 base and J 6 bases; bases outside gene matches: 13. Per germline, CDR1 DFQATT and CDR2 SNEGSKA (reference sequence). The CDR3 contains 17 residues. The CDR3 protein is CSARGPSGGRRRDTQYF. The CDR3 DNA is TGCAGTGCTAGAGGTCCTAGCGGGGGCCGGCGACGGGATACGCAGTATTTT.

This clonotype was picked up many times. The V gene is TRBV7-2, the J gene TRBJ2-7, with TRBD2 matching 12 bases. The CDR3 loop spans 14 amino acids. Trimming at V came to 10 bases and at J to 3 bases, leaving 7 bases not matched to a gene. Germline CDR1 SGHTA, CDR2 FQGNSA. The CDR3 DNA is TGTGCCACCGGGCTAGCGGGGGGGAACTACGAGCAGTACTTC. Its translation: CATGLAGGNYEQYF.

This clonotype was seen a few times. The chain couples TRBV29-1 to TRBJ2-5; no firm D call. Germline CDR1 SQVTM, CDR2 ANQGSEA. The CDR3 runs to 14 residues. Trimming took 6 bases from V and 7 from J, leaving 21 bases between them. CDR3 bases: TGCAGCGTGACACGTACCGACGGCCCAGGGACCCAGTACTTC. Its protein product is CSVTRTDGPGTQYF.

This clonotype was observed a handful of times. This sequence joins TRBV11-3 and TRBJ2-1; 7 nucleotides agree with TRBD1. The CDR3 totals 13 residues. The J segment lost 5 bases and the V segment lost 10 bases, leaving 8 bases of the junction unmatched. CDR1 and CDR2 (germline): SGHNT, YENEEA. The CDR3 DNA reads TGTGCCACATCGCAGGGGGACAACAATGAGCAGTTCTTC. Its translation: CATSQGDNNEQFF.

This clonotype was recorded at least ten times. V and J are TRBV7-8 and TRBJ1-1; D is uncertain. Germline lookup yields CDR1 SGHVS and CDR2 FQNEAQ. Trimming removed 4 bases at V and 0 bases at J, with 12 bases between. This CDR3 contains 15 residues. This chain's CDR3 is CASSSPRPMNTEAFF. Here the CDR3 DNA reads TGTGCCAGCAGCTCCCCTCGGCCCATGAACACTGAAGCTTTCTTT.

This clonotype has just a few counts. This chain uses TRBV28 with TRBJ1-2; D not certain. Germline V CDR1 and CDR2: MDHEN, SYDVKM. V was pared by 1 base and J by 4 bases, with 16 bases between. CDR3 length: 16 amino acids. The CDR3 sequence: CASSLSDYPGLYGYTF. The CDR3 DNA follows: TGTGCCAGCAGTTTATCCGACTACCCTGGACTCTATGGCTACACCTTC.

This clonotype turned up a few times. The CDR3 sequence: CASSYPRLGAYEQYF. The CDR3, as DNA: TGTGCCAGCAGCTACCCTCGACTAGGAGCCTACGAGCAGTACTTC. The gene calls are TRBV6-6 and TRBJ2-7; D possibly corresponds to TRBD2 (6 bases). The ends were cut back, 6 bases at V and 2 bases at J, with 17 bases in the middle. The germline V gene encodes CDR1 MNHNY and CDR2 SVGAGI (reference sequence). This CDR3 spans 15 amino acids.

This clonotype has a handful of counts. The CDR3 region is CASTHGGSFSTDTQYF. CDR3 nucleotides: TGTGCCAGTACCCATGGAGGAAGCTTCTCCACAGATACGCAGTATTTT. V and J are TRBV19 and TRBJ2-3; possible D gene TRBD2, 5 bases. This CDR3 spans 16 amino acids. V lost 7 bases to trimming and J lost 2 bases, with 19 bases between them. Germline V gene data show CDR1 as LNHDA and CDR2 as SQIVND (reference sequence).

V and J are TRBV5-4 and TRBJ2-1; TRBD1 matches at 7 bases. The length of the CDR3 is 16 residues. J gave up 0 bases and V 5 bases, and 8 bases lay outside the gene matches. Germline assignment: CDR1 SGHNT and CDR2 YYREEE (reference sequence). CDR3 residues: CASRTNRDSSYNEQFF. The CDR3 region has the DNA TGTGCCAGCAGAACGAACCGGGACAGCTCCTACAATGAGCAGTTCTTC.